This T cell receptor (beta chain) was identified during a study of CD8+CD57+ T cells in acquired aplastic anemia. Genomic DNA templated the TCR beta VDJ and CDR3 profiling. TCRdb passed the reads through MiXCR, listing each CDR3 protein once. The sample lists 220,000 or so distinct CDR3 sequences; approximately 65% were seen once. This clonotype was detected ten times or more. Its antigen is currently unknown. Overall study findings and caveats: Patients and controls were found to share approximately 31 CD8+ CDR3 sequences.

Flow cytometry had shown expanded CD8+CD57+ cells in the patients chosen for sequencing. All participating patients were living with severe acquired aplastic anemia. At the time of blood sampling, patients had not yet received any therapy. From germline, CDR1 is MNHNY and CDR2 SVGAGI (reference sequence). This CDR3 is 14 amino acids long. Trimming took off 0 bases at V and 4 bases at J, with 6 bases between the two ends. The source is a human donor with aplastic anemia. The sample consisted of sorted CD4+, CD8+, or CD8+CD57+ T cells (not recorded which) from PBMCs. This chain joins TRBV6-6 and TRBJ2-2, with D perhaps given as TRBD1 or TRBD2 (5 bases each). Written as DNA, the CDR3 is TGTGCCAGCAGTTACTCAGGGACCACCGGGGAGCTGTTTTTT. It encodes CASSYSGTTGELFF.